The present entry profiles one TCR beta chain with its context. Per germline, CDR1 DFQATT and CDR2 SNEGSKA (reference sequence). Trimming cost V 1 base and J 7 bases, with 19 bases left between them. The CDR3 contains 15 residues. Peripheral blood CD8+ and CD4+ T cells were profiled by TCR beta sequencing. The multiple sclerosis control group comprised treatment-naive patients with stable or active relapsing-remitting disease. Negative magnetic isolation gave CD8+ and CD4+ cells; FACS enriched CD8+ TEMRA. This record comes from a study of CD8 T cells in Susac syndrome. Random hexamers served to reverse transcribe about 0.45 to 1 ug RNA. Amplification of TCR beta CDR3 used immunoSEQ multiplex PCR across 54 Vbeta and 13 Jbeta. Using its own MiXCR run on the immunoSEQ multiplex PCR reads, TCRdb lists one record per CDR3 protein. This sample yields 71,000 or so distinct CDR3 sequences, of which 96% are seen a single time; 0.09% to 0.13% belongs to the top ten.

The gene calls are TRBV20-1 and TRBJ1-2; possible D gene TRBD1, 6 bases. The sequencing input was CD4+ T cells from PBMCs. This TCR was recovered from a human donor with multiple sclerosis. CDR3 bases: TGCAGTGCTAGAGTTTCCGGGGGCGCTAATATTGGCTACACCTTC. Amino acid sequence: CSARVSGGANIGYTF.